The next 8 T cell receptor beta chains were all read from a single sample in a study of T cell repertoires in cytomegalovirus infection. The antigens these receptors bind are not known. TCRdb reanalysed the reads using MiXCR and keeps one entry per CDR3 protein. This table has 100,000 to 150,000 distinct CDR3 sequences, more than 25% appearing once. The source material was CD8+ T cells from cultured PBMCs, sampled from culture after CMV antigen stimulation. All receptors derive from a human donor in good health (CMV status not recorded). Some clones in this sample may be carry-over from other donors' samples.

This rearrangement joins TRBV25-1 to TRBJ2-3; no firm D call. Germline CDR1 reads MGHDK; CDR2 reads SYGVNS. The V gene lost 2 bases and the J gene lost 6 bases, with 3 bases spanning the gap. The CDR3 loop spans 11 amino acids. As DNA, the CDR3 is TGTGCCAGCAGTGAAGAGGATACGCAGTATTTT. Its protein is CASSEEDTQYF.

CDR3 coding DNA: TGTGCCAGCAGCCAAGGTTTCGGCACGGGGATTTATGGCTACACCTTC. It is translated as CASSQGFGTGIYGYTF. The gene calls are TRBV3-1 and TRBJ1-2; no definite D call. Trimming took off 1 base at V and 5 bases at J, with 17 bases between the two ends. Germline V gene sequence: CDR1 LGHDT, CDR2 YNNKEL (reference sequence). CDR3 length: 16 amino acids.

The V and J genes are TRBV6-6 and TRBJ1-4; the D gene is possibly TRBD1 (5 bases). Germline V gives CDR1 MNHNY, CDR2 SVGAGI (reference sequence). The V end lost 3 bases, the J end lost 2 bases, and 13 bases lay between the germline ends. There are 16 residues in the CDR3. The CDR3 protein is CASSYSPRVTNEKLFF. The CDR3, as DNA: TGTGCCAGCAGTTATTCTCCCAGGGTGACTAATGAAAAACTGTTTTTT.

V is TRBV5-4 and J is TRBJ2-7; D unresolved. CDR3 length: 11 residues. Trimming took 10 bases from V and 2 from J, leaving 10 bases between them. Germline CDR1 is SGHNT and CDR2 is YYREEE (reference sequence). The CDR3 coding sequence is TGTGCCTACCTGGGTACCTACGAGCAGTACTTC. As protein: CAYLGTYEQYF.

The CDR3 loop is CASSTHGRTENTEAFF. The CDR3 DNA reads as TGTGCCAGCAGCACGCACGGAAGAACAGAGAACACTGAAGCTTTCTTT. The rearrangement joins TRBV7-9 to TRBJ1-1, with unresolved D. Germline V lookup: CDR1 SEHNR, CDR2 FQNEAQ (reference sequence). The CDR3 length is 16 residues. V dropped 5 bases and J dropped 1 base, with 17 bases sitting between them.

V gene TRBV5-1 combines with J gene TRBJ2-5, with D uncertain. Trimming took 2 bases from V and 4 from J, leaving 12 bases between them. Germline CDR1 SGHRS, CDR2 YFSETQ. This CDR3 has 14 amino acids. CDR3 nucleotide sequence: TGCGCCAGCAGCTTATTACACCCGCGAGAGACCCAGTACTTC. This sequence encodes CASSLLHPRETQYF.

The rearrangement joins TRBV6-1 to TRBJ2-3; TRBD1 matches at 9 bases. Germline CDR1 is MNHNS and CDR2 is SASEGT. The CDR3 runs 17 residues. Trimming cost V 2 bases and J 3 bases; bases outside gene matches: 9. The CDR3 nucleotides are TGTGCCAGCAGTGAATACCAGGTGACAGGGGGGACAGATACGCAGTATTTT. Residues: CASSEYQVTGGTDTQYF.

The rearrangement links TRBV6-2 or TRBV6-3 to TRBJ1-1, with D unclear. The CDR3 consists of 14 residues. Trimming stripped 5 bases from V and 0 bases from J, with 10 bases between. Per germline, CDR1 MNHEY and CDR2 SVGEGT. The chain's CDR3 is CASSATMMNTEAFF. CDR3 DNA sequence: TGTGCCAGCAGTGCAACGATGATGAACACTGAAGCTTTCTTT.